This entry lists 20 T cell receptor beta chains sequenced from one sample in a study of blood T cell repertoires in COVID-19. Assay: immunoSEQ multiplex PCR; the TCRdb copy retains only in-frame clones and omits some. The table lists tens of thousands of clones, roughly 90% of them singletons, with about 3.9% in the top ten. Sequencing was performed on peripheral blood. These receptors were collected from a human donor in a cohort sampled during active COVID-19.

V is TRBV6-5 and J is TRBJ1-5; D is uncertain. The V gene's germline CDR1 is MNHEY and CDR2 SVGAGI. The CDR3 loop spans 13 amino acids. V lost 0 bases, J lost 4 bases, and 4 bases lay in between. CDR3 in amino acids: CASSYSANQPQHF. The CDR3 DNA is TGTGCCAGCAGTTACTCCGCGAATCAGCCCCAGCATTTT.

This clone is a singleton in its sample. The chain recombines TRBV11-2 with TRBJ2-3; 8 bases agree with TRBD2. The CDR3 covers 17 residues. V gave up 3 bases and J gave up 1 base; unmatched junction bases: 9. The germline CDR1 and CDR2 sequences are SGHAT and FQNNGV. The CDR3 spells CASSLLRGGGRTDTQYF. The CDR3 DNA is TGTGCCAGCAGCTTGCTCCGGGGGGGCGGGCGCACAGATACGCAGTATTTT.

This clone has only one observation. The chain has TRBV20-1 and TRBJ1-2; D is unresolved. Germline V CDR1 and CDR2: DFQATT, SNEGSKA (reference sequence). Trimming left V 6 bases short and J 5 bases short, with 10 bases between. The CDR3 covers 11 residues. This chain's CDR3 is CSADEKYGYTF. The CDR3 bases are TGCAGTGCCGATGAGAAATATGGCTACACCTTC.

This rearrangement joins TRBV24-1 to TRBJ2-3; 12 nucleotides align to TRBD1. With V trimmed by 3 bases and J by 5 bases, 5 bases remained unmatched. Per the germline V gene, CDR1 is KGHDR and CDR2 is SFDVKD. CDR3 size: 16 residues. DNA for the CDR3: TGTGCCACCAGTGATCCGGGACAGGGGGCTAGAGATACGCAGTATTTT. Protein product: CATSDPGQGARDTQYF.

The chain joins TRBV5-4 to TRBJ2-7; 11 bases are shared with TRBD2. The CDR3 runs 15 residues. Germline V lookup: CDR1 SGHNT, CDR2 YYREEE (reference sequence). Trimming removed 2 bases from V and 5 bases from J; junction bases left unmatched: 6. In nucleotides, the CDR3 is TGTGCCAGCAGCTTAGGGGGACTAGCGGCCAACGAGCAGTACTTC. Its translation is CASSLGGLAANEQYF.

V and J are TRBV25-1 and TRBJ2-3; D ambiguous. Trimming left V 4 bases short and J 3 bases short, with 11 bases between. CDR1 and CDR2 from the germline V gene are MGHDK and SYGVNS. The CDR3 length is 14 residues. The CDR3 nucleotides read TGTGCCAGCAGTGCCTCCCCCGGTACAGATACGCAGTATTTT. Its protein is CASSASPGTDTQYF.

The chain is built from TRBV9 and TRBJ2-7, with 11 nucleotides matching TRBD2. CDR3 length: 15 residues. Germline loops: CDR1 SGDLS, CDR2 YYNGEE. V lost 4 bases to trimming and J lost 4 bases; unmatched junction nucleotides: 7. The CDR3 is CASSPQLAGAYEQYF. The CDR3 region has the DNA TGTGCCAGCAGCCCCCAACTAGCGGGAGCATACGAGCAGTACTTC.

J is TRBJ2-6 and V is TRBV15; 7 nucleotides match TRBD2. Germline V gene data show CDR1 as LNHNV and CDR2 as YYDKDF (reference sequence). Trimming removed 5 bases from V and 0 bases from J; junction bases left unmatched: 4. The CDR3 has 16 amino acids. CDR3 in amino acids: CATSWWEGSGANVLTF. The CDR3 region has the DNA TGTGCCACCAGCTGGTGGGAGGGCTCTGGGGCCAACGTCCTGACTTTC.

J is TRBJ1-4 and V is TRBV7-2; TRBD1 aligns across 10 bases. Germline V gene data show CDR1 as SGHTA and CDR2 as FQGNSA. J was trimmed by 8 bases and V by 6 bases; bases with no gene match: 9. This CDR3 has 15 residues. In nucleotides, the CDR3 is TGTGCCAGCAGACCCGGGACAGGGGTCGAGGAAAAACTGTTTTTT. Encoded protein: CASRPGTGVEEKLFF. Based on the CDR3 plus reference TRBV7-2 and TRBJ1-4, the full variable domain is GAGVSQSPSNKVTEKGKDVELRCDPISGHTALYWYRQSLGQGLEFLIYFQGNSAPDKSGLPSDRFSAERTGGSVSTLTIQRTQQEDSAVYLCASRPGTGVEEKLFFGSGTQLSVL.

This chain uses TRBV28 with TRBJ2-3; TRBD2 matches at 11 bases. V shed 3 bases, J shed 5 bases, and the junction held 4 bases outside the gene matches. Germline assignment: CDR1 MDHEN and CDR2 SYDVKM. The length of the CDR3 is 15 residues. The chain's CDR3 is CASSFSGRAEDTQYF. CDR3 bases: TGTGCCAGCAGTTTTAGCGGGAGGGCCGAAGATACGCAGTATTTT.

This clone has a handful of counts. J is TRBJ2-2 and V is TRBV27, with a weak D call TRBD1 (5 bases). The CDR3 covers 13 residues. Germline-derived CDR1 and CDR2 are MNHEY and SMNVEV (reference sequence). Trimming pared 4 bases from V and 7 bases from J, leaving 10 bases between. The CDR3 bases are TGTGCCAGCAGTTCCCAGGGCCACGGGGAGCTGTTTTTT. Protein: CASSSQGHGELFF.

This clone was detected only a few times. This chain connects TRBV7-9 to TRBJ2-2; possible D gene TRBD1, 6 bases. Germline-derived CDR1 and CDR2 are SEHNR and FQNEAQ (reference sequence). The germline V and J ends were trimmed by 5 bases and 5 bases, with 18 bases remaining between them. CDR3 size: 16 residues. The CDR3 sequence: CASSPSGVGGTGELFF. CDR3 DNA: TGTGCCAGCAGCCCCTCAGGGGTCGGTGGTACCGGGGAGCTGTTTTTT.

The rearrangement uses TRBV5-5 and TRBJ1-2; TRBD1 aligns across 11 bases. This CDR3 has 16 residues. V shed 2 bases, J shed 0 bases, and the junction held 3 bases outside the gene matches. Germline CDR1 reads SGHKS; CDR2 reads YYEKEE (reference sequence). Here the CDR3 DNA reads TGTGCCAGCAGCTTAAGGACAGGGGGCACTAACTATGGCTACACCTTC. It is translated as CASSLRTGGTNYGYTF.

This clone was recorded only once. V usage is TRBV4-3 and J usage is TRBJ2-2; tentatively, D is TRBD2 (6 bases). The germline CDR1 and CDR2 sequences are LGHNA and YSLEER. CDR3 length equals 17 residues. The ends were cut back, 0 bases at V and 10 bases at J, with 21 bases in the middle. CDR3 sequence: CASSQDGGTAGFVELFF. The CDR3 nucleotides are TGCGCCAGCAGCCAAGATGGAGGGACGGCGGGGTTTGTGGAGCTGTTTTTT.

The CDR3 reads CASSLFPEGVGAKNIQYF. CDR3 DNA sequence: TGTGCCAGCAGTTTATTTCCCGAGGGTGTGGGAGCCAAAAACATTCAGTACTTC. The chain is built from TRBV27 and TRBJ2-4; the D gene is possibly TRBD2 (5 bases). V was clipped by 1 base and J by 0 bases, with 16 bases between them. Germline CDR1 and CDR2: MNHEY and SMNVEV (reference sequence). The CDR3 extends over 18 amino acids.

The chain is built from TRBV5-5 and TRBJ2-2; maybe TRBD2 (5 bases). Trimming removed 6 bases at V and 7 bases at J, with 22 bases between. The CDR3 totals 16 residues. Germline CDR1 SGHKS, CDR2 YYEKEE (reference sequence). As DNA, the CDR3 is TGTGCCAGCACCTCAGCACTAGATAGGCGCGGCGGGGAGCTGTTTTTT. Protein: CASTSALDRRGGELFF.

The rearrangement links TRBV15 to TRBJ2-7; tentative D call: TRBD1 (5 bases). Per the germline V gene, CDR1 is LNHNV and CDR2 is YYDKDF (reference sequence). The CDR3 consists of 13 residues. The V end lost 1 base, the J end lost 3 bases, and 7 bases lay between the germline ends. CDR3 region: CATSRGQHYEQYF. Written as DNA, the CDR3 is TGTGCCACCAGCAGAGGACAGCACTACGAGCAGTACTTC.

V and J are TRBV5-1 and TRBJ2-2; 10 bases match TRBD1. The J segment lost 6 bases and the V segment lost 2 bases, leaving 4 bases of the junction unmatched. Germline V gene lookup returns CDR1 SGHRS and CDR2 YFSETQ. The length of the CDR3 is 15 residues. This chain's CDR3 is CASSFGTGVPGELFF. The CDR3 region has the DNA TGCGCCAGCAGCTTTGGGACAGGGGTTCCCGGGGAGCTGTTTTTT.

The J gene is TRBJ1-5, the V gene TRBV18; D remains ambiguous. The CDR3 is 14 amino acids. Trimming shortened V by 4 bases and J by 0 bases, and 7 bases separated the two germline ends. From germline, CDR1 is KGHSH and CDR2 LQKENI. DNA of the CDR3: TGTGCCAGCTCACGACCTAATAGCAATCAGCCCCAGCATTTT. It translates to CASSRPNSNQPQHF. Drawing the rest from reference TRBV18 and TRBJ1-5, the complete variable domain is NAGVMQNPRHLVRRRGQEARLRCSPMKGHSHVYWYRQLPEEGLKFMVYLQKENIIDESGMPKERFSAEFPKEGPSILRIQQVVRGDSAAYFCASSRPNSNQPQHFGDGTRLSIL.

This rearrangement joins TRBV9 to TRBJ2-7; 8 bases map to TRBD2. Trimming cost V 2 bases and J 1 base; bases outside gene matches: 2. The CDR3 sequence is 14 residues long. Looked up from germline, CDR1 is SGDLS and CDR2 is YYNGEE. The CDR3 spells CASSVSGGSYEQYF. As DNA, the CDR3 is TGTGCCAGCAGCGTGTCGGGGGGGTCCTACGAGCAGTACTTC.